This T cell receptor (beta chain) was documented in a study of neoadjuvant anti-PD-1 for oral cavity cancer. Study as a whole: Before surgery, most patients got three to four biweekly 3 mg/kg nivolumab doses.

Overall study results and limits: Higher pretreatment Treg/Th17 ratios tracked higher pretreatment blood clonality.

Described time point: after neoadjuvant nivolumab, at surgical resection. The assay was immunoSEQ multiplex PCR, and TCRdb's table has in-frame clones only and misses some. The sample lists approximately 23,000 clones; 45% were seen once. A few counts support this clone. Its cognate antigen is unknown. Sequencing used tumor tissue, obtained after nivolumab (anti-PD-1) treatment. This TCR derives from a person aged 35 to 85 with oral cavity squamous cell carcinoma.

The DNA for the CDR3 is TGTGCCAGCAGGGACCCTATGGGTCCGCAAGAGACCCAGTACTTC. Its translation: CASRDPMGPQETQYF. The chain combines TRBV2 with TRBJ2-5; unclear D gene. The CDR3 spans 15 residues. Germline values: CDR1 SNHLY, CDR2 FYNNEI. Trimming stripped 6 bases from V and 2 bases from J, with 16 bases between.